This T cell receptor (beta chain) emerged from a study of blood T cell repertoires in COVID-19. Study information: The cDNA or gDNA used as material had been derived from T cells, B-cell-depleted T cells, or PBMCs.

CDR3 length equals 16 residues. V dropped 1 base and J dropped 8; count of bases not matched to a gene: 10. Germline CDR1 is MNHNS and CDR2 is SASEGT. Authors' processing steps: Amplification with reference gene primers provided the estimates of nucleated cell counts. Libraries were prepared by immunoSEQ multiplex PCR; TCRdb keeps only in-frame clonotypes and omits some of them. The V and J calls and the clone size are those of that table, but D and trimming were determined from the DNA. The sample contains about 78,000 clones, 77% of which appear only once. The rearrangement joins TRBV6-1 to TRBJ1-2; 10 nucleotides agree with TRBD1. The source of this sequence is a human donor in a cohort sampled during active COVID-19. Material for sequencing was peripheral blood. For the CDR3, the DNA is TGTGCCAGCAGTGAAGTGGGACAGGGGAGGGATCGCGGCTACACCTTC. This encodes CASSEVGQGRDRGYTF.